Following are 26 T cell receptor beta chains from one sample sequenced in a study of T cells after yellow fever vaccination. MiXCR was run by TCRdb on the 5' RACE reads, yielding one entry per CDR3 protein. The sample holds about 210,000 distinct CDR3 sequences, approximately 3.2% seen once. This specimen consisted of CD4+ T cells sorted from PBMCs, obtained 10 days after the yellow fever booster vaccination. The receptor set was obtained from a man younger than 35 who received the YFV17D yellow fever vaccine.

This clonotype was observed many times. The rearrangement links TRBV7-2 to TRBJ1-6, with D perhaps matching TRBD1 (5 bases). CDR3 size: 12 residues. V gave up 4 bases and J gave up 16 bases, with 14 bases separating them. Germline V CDR1 and CDR2: SGHTA, FQGNSA. CDR3 residues: CASSYSPGALHF. The CDR3 nucleotides read TGTGCCAGCAGCTATTCCCCCGGGGCGCTCCACTTT.

This clonotype was found many times. The chain is built from TRBV20-1 and TRBJ1-1, with 9 bases aligning to TRBD1. Trimming removed 7 bases from V and 3 bases from J; junction bases left unmatched: 9. There are 14 residues in the CDR3. CDR1 is DFQATT, CDR2 SNEGSKA, per germline (reference sequence). CDR3 DNA sequence: TGCAGTGTCCTGACAGGGGGATTTGACACTGAAGCTTTCTTT. Translating it yields CSVLTGGFDTEAFF.

In this sample, this clonotype turned up many times. The chain has TRBV7-2 and TRBJ1-2; D is perhaps TRBD1 (6 bases). Looked up from germline, CDR1 is SGHTA and CDR2 is FQGNSA. Trimming took off 3 bases at V and 5 bases at J, with 10 bases between the two ends. The CDR3 is 13 amino acids. CDR3 sequence: CASSFGGWYGYTF. CDR3 nucleotides: TGTGCCAGCAGCTTTGGGGGCTGGTATGGCTACACCTTC.

This clonotype was seen repeatedly, ten times or more. The V gene is TRBV5-1, the J gene TRBJ2-7; TRBD2 might be the D (6 bases). Germline-derived CDR1 and CDR2 are SGHRS and YFSETQ. V lost 1 base and J 4 bases, leaving 18 bases between the germline ends. This CDR3 has 16 amino acids. CDR3 sequence reads: CASSLLGAGTLYEQYF. The CDR3 region has the DNA TGCGCCAGCAGCTTGTTAGGGGCCGGGACTCTTTACGAGCAGTACTTC.

This clonotype was counted at least ten times. The rearrangement links TRBV7-2 to TRBJ1-2; maybe TRBD1 (6 bases). The CDR3 is 15 residues long. Germline V gene sequence: CDR1 SGHTA, CDR2 FQGNSA. V dropped 7 bases and J dropped 8 bases, with 23 bases sitting between them. CDR3 protein: CASTNPGAPGEGYTF. The CDR3 region has the DNA TGTGCCAGCACCAACCCGGGGGCCCCCGGGGAAGGCTACACCTTC.

Ten or more counts support this clonotype. The rearrangement links TRBV5-1 to TRBJ2-3; a weak D match, TRBD2 (6 bases). Germline V gene lookup returns CDR1 SGHRS and CDR2 YFSETQ. The CDR3 spans 12 residues. Trimming took 5 bases from V and 4 from J, leaving 8 bases between them. CDR3 coding DNA: TGCGCCAGCAGGGGGGGACCAGATACGCAGTATTTT. It encodes CASRGGPDTQYF.

This clonotype has at least ten counts. The V call is TRBV7-2, the J call TRBJ2-1, with a weak D call TRBD2 (7 bases). There are 14 residues in the CDR3. V lost 1 base, J lost 8 bases, and 12 bases lay in between. Germline V gene lookup returns CDR1 SGHTA and CDR2 FQGNSA. The CDR3 DNA is TGTGCCAGCAGCTTAGGTCGGGGGGCGCATGAGCAGTTCTTC. This encodes CASSLGRGAHEQFF. Full variable domain (outside the CDR3, taken from reference TRBV7-2 and TRBJ2-1): GAGVSQSPSNKVTEKGKDVELRCDPISGHTALYWYRQSLGQGLEFLIYFQGNSAPDKSGLPSDRFSAERTGGSVSTLTIQRTQQEDSAVYLCASSLGRGAHEQFFGPGTRLTVL.

This clonotype was seen ten or more times. The chain carries TRBV4-3 and TRBJ2-5; a possible D gene is TRBD1 (6 bases). CDR1 and CDR2 (germline): LGHNA, YSLEER. This CDR3 region has 15 residues. V gave up 1 base and J gave up 0 bases, with 9 bases separating them. As DNA, the CDR3 is TGCGCCAGCAGCCAAGGGACAGAATACCAAGAGACCCAGTACTTC. It yields the protein CASSQGTEYQETQYF.

The V call is TRBV12-3 or TRBV12-4, the J call TRBJ1-2, with 12 positions matching TRBD1. V lost 5 bases, J lost 6 bases, and 7 bases stayed unmatched. The CDR3 is made up of 15 amino acids. CDR3 amino acids: CASSPGTGGVNGYTF. Written as DNA, the CDR3 is TGTGCCAGCAGTCCCGGGACAGGGGGCGTCAATGGCTACACCTTC.

This clonotype was observed at least ten times. This chain links TRBV5-1 with TRBJ1-1; unclear D gene. Germline values: CDR1 SGHRS, CDR2 YFSETQ. The CDR3 covers 15 residues. With 0 bases removed from V and 2 bases from J, the gap between germline ends came to 11 bases. Here the CDR3 DNA reads TGCGCCAGCAGCTTGGATCCGCAGGATAACACTGAAGCTTTCTTT. This gives the protein CASSLDPQDNTEAFF. Complete variable domain (other parts from reference TRBV5-1 and TRBJ1-1): KAGVTQTPRYLIKTRGQQVTLSCSPISGHRSVSWYQQTPGQGLQFLFEYFSETQRNKGNFPGRFSGRQFSNSRSEMNVSTLELGDSALYLCASSLDPQDNTEAFFGQGTRLTVV.

This clonotype was observed a handful of times. The chain has TRBV19 and TRBJ2-1; D is ambiguous. The CDR3 totals 15 residues. Trimming stripped 5 bases from V and 1 base from J, with 12 bases between. Germline CDR1 is LNHDA and CDR2 is SQIVND (reference sequence). The chain's CDR3 is CASSVQDLSYNEQFF. The CDR3 coding sequence is TGTGCCAGTAGTGTGCAGGACCTATCCTACAATGAGCAGTTCTTC.

This clonotype has more than one count but fewer than ten. This chain joins TRBV4-2 and TRBJ2-2; 11 bases fit TRBD2. The V gene's germline CDR1 is LGHNA and CDR2 YNFKEQ. The CDR3 extends over 17 amino acids. Trimming removed 4 bases from V and 5 bases from J; junction bases left unmatched: 9. For the CDR3, the DNA is TGTGCCAGCAGCCTCCTGACTAGCGGGGATTATACCGGGGAGCTGTTTTTT. It yields the protein CASSLLTSGDYTGELFF.

This clonotype was found many times. The rearrangement uses TRBV6-2 or TRBV6-3 and TRBJ2-1, with TRBD2 matching 7 bases. Germline-derived CDR1 and CDR2 are MNHEY and SVGEGT. After removal of 5 bases from V and 10 bases from J, the junction contained 17 bases not matched to a gene. The CDR3 length is 16 residues. The CDR3 DNA reads as TGTGCCAGCAGTACCCGGGGGAGGGGAACAATGGGCGAGCAGTTCTTC. The encoded protein is CASSTRGRGTMGEQFF.

The table lists this clonotype with many counts. The chain links TRBV7-9 to TRBJ2-3; D possibly matches TRBD1 or TRBD2 (5 bases each). The ends were cut back, 5 bases at V and 0 bases at J, with 9 bases in the middle. This CDR3 has 14 residues. Germline CDR1 SEHNR, CDR2 FQNEAQ (reference sequence). The CDR3 coding sequence is TGTGCCAGCAGCCGAGGGACCAGCACAGATACGCAGTATTTT. Protein product: CASSRGTSTDTQYF. Combining the CDR3 with reference TRBV7-9 and TRBJ2-3 gives the whole variable domain DTGVSQNPRHKITKRGQNVTFRCDPISEHNRLYWYRQTLGQGPEFLTYFQNEAQLEKSRLLSDRFSAERPKGSFSTLEIQRTEQGDSAMYLCASSRGTSTDTQYFGPGTRLTVL.

This clonotype was observed at least ten times. The chain links TRBV12-3 or TRBV12-4 to TRBJ2-3; 10 bases align to TRBD2. The CDR3 runs to 15 residues. The V gene end was trimmed by 5 bases and the J gene end by 4 bases; junction bases not matched to a gene: 6. CDR3 sequence: CASSLSGGPADTQYF. CDR3 nucleotide sequence: TGTGCCAGCAGTCTTAGCGGGGGGCCCGCAGATACGCAGTATTTT.

This clonotype has ten or more counts. The genes are TRBV6-5 and TRBJ2-3, with TRBD2 matching over 12 bases. Germline loops: CDR1 MNHEY, CDR2 SVGAGI. The J segment lost 1 base and the V segment lost 10 bases, leaving 18 bases of the junction unmatched. This CDR3 has 19 residues. The CDR3 bases are TGTGCCACCCCCACCCTCGTAACTAGCGGGGGGAAGGGCACAGATACGCAGTATTTT. It specifies CATPTLVTSGGKGTDTQYF.

This clonotype came up many times. The chain is built from TRBV5-6 and TRBJ2-3; D might be TRBD2 (6 bases). CDR3 size: 15 residues. Trimming left V 6 bases short and J 2 bases short, with 16 bases between. Germline V gives CDR1 SGHDT, CDR2 YYEEEE. The CDR3 DNA reads as TGTGCCAGCACCCCTCGGGGCGGGGCCACAGATACGCAGTATTTT. The encoded protein is CASTPRGGATDTQYF.

This clonotype was observed a few times. The CDR3 DNA follows: TGTGCCAGCAGCCCAGGGCGGTTTGGACAGGGGCTCTATGGCTACACCTTC. Encoded protein: CASSPGRFGQGLYGYTF. The J gene is TRBJ1-2, the V gene TRBV7-9; 9 nucleotides match TRBD1. CDR1 SEHNR and CDR2 FQNEAQ come from the germline V gene (reference sequence). The V and J ends lost 5 bases and 4 bases, in that order; junction bases with no gene match: 14. This CDR3 has 17 amino acids. Complete variable domain (other parts from reference TRBV7-9 and TRBJ1-2): DTGVSQNPRHKITKRGQNVTFRCDPISEHNRLYWYRQTLGQGPEFLTYFQNEAQLEKSRLLSDRFSAERPKGSFSTLEIQRTEQGDSAMYLCASSPGRFGQGLYGYTFGSGTRLTVV.

The chain is built from TRBV27 and TRBJ2-1, with 9 bases identical to TRBD1. The V gene end was trimmed by 3 bases and the J gene end by 6 bases; junction bases not matched to a gene: 9. The germline gives CDR1 MNHEY, CDR2 SMNVEV (reference sequence). This CDR3 comprises 16 residues. CDR3 sequence: CASSFLKDRGGNEQFF. The DNA of the CDR3 is TGTGCCAGCAGTTTCCTTAAGGACAGGGGCGGCAATGAGCAGTTCTTC.

This clonotype appeared many times. The genes are TRBV12-3 or TRBV12-4 and TRBJ2-7; D is unresolved. The CDR3 covers 14 residues. Trimming took 3 bases from V and 0 from J, leaving 9 bases between them. The CDR3 nucleotides are TGTGCCAGCAGTTTCTCGGAGAGCTCCTACGAGCAGTACTTC. Its protein product is CASSFSESSYEQYF.

This clonotype has a count of ten or more. The CDR3 reads CSASGTGLTYEQYF. CDR3 nucleotides: TGCAGTGCTAGTGGTACAGGGCTTACCTACGAGCAGTACTTC. The rearrangement links TRBV20-1 to TRBJ2-7; tentatively, D is TRBD1 (6 bases). This CDR3 is built from 14 residues. The germline gives CDR1 DFQATT, CDR2 SNEGSKA (reference sequence). Trimming pared 3 bases from V and 2 bases from J, leaving 14 bases between.

The table lists this clonotype with a few counts. The chain employs TRBV4-2 and TRBJ2-3; 7 positions match TRBD2. With V trimmed by 3 bases and J by 2 bases, 11 bases remained unmatched. This CDR3 region has 17 residues. Looked up from germline, CDR1 is LGHNA and CDR2 is YNFKEQ. CDR3 loop: CASSQEGRGGATDTQYF. DNA for the CDR3: TGTGCCAGCAGCCAGGAAGGGAGGGGCGGGGCCACAGATACGCAGTATTTT.

The table lists this clonotype with a few counts. The chain carries TRBV7-2 and TRBJ2-1, with a weak D call TRBD1 (6 bases). The CDR3 is 14 amino acids. Trimming shortened V by 3 bases and J by 2 bases, and 8 bases separated the two germline ends. Germline values: CDR1 SGHTA, CDR2 FQGNSA. The CDR3 region has the DNA TGTGCCAGCAGCTTCGGACAGACCTACAATGAGCAGTTCTTC. Translated, it gives CASSFGQTYNEQFF.

This clonotype was observed many times. This chain links TRBV20-1 with TRBJ2-5; no definite D call. The CDR3 spans 14 residues. Trimming left V 1 base short and J 1 base short, with 10 bases between. The V gene's germline CDR1 is DFQATT and CDR2 SNEGSKA (reference sequence). As DNA, the CDR3 is TGCAGTGCTAGAGGCGGAGCGCCCCAAGAGACCCAGTACTTC. It codes for CSARGGAPQETQYF.

This chain uses TRBV29-1 with TRBJ1-2; 10 bases line up with TRBD1. Germline loops: CDR1 SQVTM, CDR2 ANQGSEA. V shed 4 bases, J shed 3 bases, and the junction held 8 bases outside the gene matches. The CDR3 is 15 amino acids. For the CDR3, the DNA is TGCAGCGTTGGTCGACAGGGGGCCTTCGACTATGGCTACACCTTC. Its translation is CSVGRQGAFDYGYTF.

This clonotype was seen a handful of times. This chain links TRBV19 with TRBJ2-1; TRBD1 agrees at 9 bases. The CDR3 length is 14 residues. With V trimmed by 10 bases and J by 7 bases, 11 bases remained unmatched. Per germline, CDR1 LNHDA and CDR2 SQIVND (reference sequence). CDR3 region: CATLDRGGWNEQFF. In DNA, the CDR3 is TGTGCCACCCTGGACAGGGGCGGTTGGAATGAGCAGTTCTTC.